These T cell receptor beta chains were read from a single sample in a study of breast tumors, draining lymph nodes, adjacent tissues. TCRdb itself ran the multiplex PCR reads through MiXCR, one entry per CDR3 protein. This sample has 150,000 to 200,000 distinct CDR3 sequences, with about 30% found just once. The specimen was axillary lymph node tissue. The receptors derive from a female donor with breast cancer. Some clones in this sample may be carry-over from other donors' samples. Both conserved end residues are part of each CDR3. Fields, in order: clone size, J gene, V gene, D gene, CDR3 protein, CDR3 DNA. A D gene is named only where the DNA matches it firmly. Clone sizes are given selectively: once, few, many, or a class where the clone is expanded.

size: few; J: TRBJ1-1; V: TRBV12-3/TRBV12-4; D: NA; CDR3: CASTLGGAGGEAFF; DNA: TGTGCCAGCACCTTGGGGGGGGCGGGTGGTGAAGCTTTCTTT
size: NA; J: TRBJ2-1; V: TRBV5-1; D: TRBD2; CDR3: CASSSLAGRGMEQFF; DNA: TGCGCCAGCAGCTCACTAGCGGGACGCGGAATGGAGCAGTTCTTC
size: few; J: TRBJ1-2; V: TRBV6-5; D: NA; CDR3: CASSYTGPDPSNGYTF; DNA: TGTGCCAGCAGTTATACCGGCCCGGACCCCTCCAACGGCTACACCTTC
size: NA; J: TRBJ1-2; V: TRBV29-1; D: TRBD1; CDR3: CSVGGQGVDGYTF; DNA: TGCAGCGTCGGCGGACAGGGGGTGGATGGCTACACCTTC
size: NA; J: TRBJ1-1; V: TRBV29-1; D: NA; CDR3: CSVRQLNTEAFF; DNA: TGCAGCGTGAGACAGCTGAACACTGAAGCTTTCTTT
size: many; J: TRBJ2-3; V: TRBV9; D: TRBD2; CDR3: CASSGGLAGGADTQYF; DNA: TGTGCCAGCAGCGGGGGACTAGCGGGAGGTGCAGATACGCAGTATTTT
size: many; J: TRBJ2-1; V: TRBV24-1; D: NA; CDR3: CATSRSPTENEQFF; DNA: TGTGCCACCAGTCGGTCCCCCACGGAGAATGAGCAGTTCTTC
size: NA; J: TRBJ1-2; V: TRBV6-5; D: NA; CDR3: CASSYSTVGSYGYTF; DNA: TGTGCCAGCAGTTACTCGACGGTAGGCTCCTATGGCTACACCTTC
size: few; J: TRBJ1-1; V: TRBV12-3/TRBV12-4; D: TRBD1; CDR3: CASSLYGTGFEAFF; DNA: TGTGCCAGCAGTTTATACGGGACAGGGTTTGAAGCTTTCTTT
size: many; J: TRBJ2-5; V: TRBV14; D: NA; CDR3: CASSQDHSAGTQYF; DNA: TGTGCCAGCAGCCAAGATCACAGCGCAGGGACCCAGTACTTC
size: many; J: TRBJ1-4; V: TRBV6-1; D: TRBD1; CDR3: CASMKDRGAEKLFF; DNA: TGTGCCAGCATGAAAGACAGGGGGGCTGAAAAACTGTTTTTT
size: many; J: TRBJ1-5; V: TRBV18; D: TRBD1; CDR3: CASSPRGQGDQPQHF; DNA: TGTGCCAGCTCACCACGGGGACAGGGCGATCAGCCCCAGCATTTT
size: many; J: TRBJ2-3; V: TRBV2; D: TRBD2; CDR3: CASRRSGGLKTTDTQYF; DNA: TGTGCCAGCAGACGAAGCGGGGGGCTTAAGACCACAGATACGCAGTATTTT
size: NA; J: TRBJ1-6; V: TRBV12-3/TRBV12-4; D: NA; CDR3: CASSSPGNSPPHF; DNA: TGTGCCAGCAGTTCTCCGGGGAATTCACCTCCCCACTTT
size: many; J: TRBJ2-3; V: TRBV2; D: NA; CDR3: CASSTPTQYF; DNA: TGTGCCAGCAGTACACCTACGCAGTATTTT
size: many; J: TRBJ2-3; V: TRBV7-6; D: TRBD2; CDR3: CASSPPPGLAGGPTDTQYF; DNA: TGTGCCAGCAGCCCCCCCCCGGGACTAGCGGGAGGGCCCACAGATACGCAGTATTTT
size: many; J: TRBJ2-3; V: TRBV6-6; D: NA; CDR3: CASSREQGTQYF; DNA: TGTGCCAGCAGCCGAGAACAGGGTACGCAGTATTTT